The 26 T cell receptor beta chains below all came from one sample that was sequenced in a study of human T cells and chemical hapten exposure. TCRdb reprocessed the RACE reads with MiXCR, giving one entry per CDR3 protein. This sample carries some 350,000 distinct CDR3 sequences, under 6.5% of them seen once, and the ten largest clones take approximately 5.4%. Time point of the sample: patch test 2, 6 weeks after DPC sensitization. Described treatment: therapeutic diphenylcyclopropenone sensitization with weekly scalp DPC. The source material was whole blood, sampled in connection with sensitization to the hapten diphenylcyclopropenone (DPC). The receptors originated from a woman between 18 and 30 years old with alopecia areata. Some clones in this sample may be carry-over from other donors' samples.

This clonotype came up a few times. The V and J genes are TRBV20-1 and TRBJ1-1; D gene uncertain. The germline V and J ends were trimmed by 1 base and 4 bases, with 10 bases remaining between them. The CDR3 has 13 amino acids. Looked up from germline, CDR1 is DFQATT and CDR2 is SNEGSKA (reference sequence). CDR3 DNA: TGCAGTGCTAGAGTCCTCAGCGGCACTGAAGCTTTCTTT. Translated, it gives CSARVLSGTEAFF.

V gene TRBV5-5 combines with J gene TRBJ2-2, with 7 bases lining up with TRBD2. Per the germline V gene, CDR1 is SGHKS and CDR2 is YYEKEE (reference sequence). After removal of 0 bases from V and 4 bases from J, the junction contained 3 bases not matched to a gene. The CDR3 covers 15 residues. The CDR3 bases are TGTGCCAGCAGCTTGGAGGGAGGGGTCACCGGGGAGCTGTTTTTT. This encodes CASSLEGGVTGELFF.

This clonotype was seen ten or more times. The CDR3 protein is CASRRDRGSNEKLFF. CDR3 nucleotide sequence: TGTGCCAGCAGGCGGGATAGGGGGAGCAATGAAAAACTGTTTTTT. The V gene is TRBV2, the J gene TRBJ1-4, with a possible D match to TRBD1 (6 bases). The ends were cut back, 6 bases at V and 5 bases at J, with 16 bases in the middle. The CDR3 totals 15 residues. Germline V gene data show CDR1 as SNHLY and CDR2 as FYNNEI. Full variable domain (missing parts from reference TRBV2 and TRBJ1-4): EPEVTQTPSHQVTQMGQEVILRCVPISNHLYFYWYRQILGQKVEFLVSFYNNEISEKSEIFDDQFSVERPDGSNFTLKIRSTKLEDSAMYFCASRRDRGSNEKLFFGSGTQLSVL.

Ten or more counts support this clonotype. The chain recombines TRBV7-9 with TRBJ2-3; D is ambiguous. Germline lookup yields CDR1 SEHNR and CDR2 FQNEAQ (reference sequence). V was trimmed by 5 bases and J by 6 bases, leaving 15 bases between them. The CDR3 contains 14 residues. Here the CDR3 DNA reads TGTGCCAGCAGCCTAGGACCGGCATCGGATACGCAGTATTTT. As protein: CASSLGPASDTQYF. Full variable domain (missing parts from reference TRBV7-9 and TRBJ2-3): DTGVSQNPRHKITKRGQNVTFRCDPISEHNRLYWYRQTLGQGPEFLTYFQNEAQLEKSRLLSDRFSAERPKGSFSTLEIQRTEQGDSAMYLCASSLGPASDTQYFGPGTRLTVL.

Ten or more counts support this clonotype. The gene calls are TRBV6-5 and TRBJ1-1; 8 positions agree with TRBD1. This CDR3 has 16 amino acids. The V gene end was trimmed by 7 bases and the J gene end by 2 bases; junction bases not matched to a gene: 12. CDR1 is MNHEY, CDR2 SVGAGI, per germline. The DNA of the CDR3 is TGTGCCAGCACCGAGACAGGGGCCGGACTAAACACTGAAGCTTTCTTT. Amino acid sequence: CASTETGAGLNTEAFF.

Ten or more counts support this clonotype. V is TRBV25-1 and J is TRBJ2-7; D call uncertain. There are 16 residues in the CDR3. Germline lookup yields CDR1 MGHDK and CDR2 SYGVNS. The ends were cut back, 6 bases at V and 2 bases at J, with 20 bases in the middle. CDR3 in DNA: TGTGCCAGCAGACGAGTGGGCAGACTCACGGCCTACGAGCAGTACTTC. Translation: CASRRVGRLTAYEQYF.

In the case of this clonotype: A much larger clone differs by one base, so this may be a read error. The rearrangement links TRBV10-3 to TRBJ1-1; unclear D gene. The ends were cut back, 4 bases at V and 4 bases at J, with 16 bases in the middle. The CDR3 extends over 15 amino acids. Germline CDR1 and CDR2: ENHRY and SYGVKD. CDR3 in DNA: TGTGCCATCAGTGGGTTGAGGGAGGGCGGCACTGAAGCTTTCTTT. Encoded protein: CAISGLREGGTEAFF.

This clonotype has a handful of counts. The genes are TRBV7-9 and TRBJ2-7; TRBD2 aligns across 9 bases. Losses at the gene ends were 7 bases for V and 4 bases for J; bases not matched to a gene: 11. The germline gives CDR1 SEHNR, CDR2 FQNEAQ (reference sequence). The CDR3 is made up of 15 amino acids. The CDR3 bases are TGTGCCAGCACCCAGGGGGTAGCGGGGGTTTACGAGCAGTACTTC. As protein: CASTQGVAGVYEQYF.

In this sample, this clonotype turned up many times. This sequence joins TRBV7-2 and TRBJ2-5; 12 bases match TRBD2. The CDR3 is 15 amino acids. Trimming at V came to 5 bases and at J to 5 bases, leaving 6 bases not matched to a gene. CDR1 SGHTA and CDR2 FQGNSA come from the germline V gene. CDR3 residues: CASSPGLAGSETQYF. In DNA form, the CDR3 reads TGTGCCAGCAGCCCCGGACTAGCGGGATCTGAGACCCAGTACTTC.

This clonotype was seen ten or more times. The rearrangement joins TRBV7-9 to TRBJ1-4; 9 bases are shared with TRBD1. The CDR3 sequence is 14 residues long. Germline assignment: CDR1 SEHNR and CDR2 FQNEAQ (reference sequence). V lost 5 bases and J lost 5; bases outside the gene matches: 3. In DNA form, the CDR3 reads TGTGCCAGCAGCGCGGGGACAGGGAATGAAAAACTGTTTTTT. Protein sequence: CASSAGTGNEKLFF. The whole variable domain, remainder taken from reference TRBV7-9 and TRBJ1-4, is DTGVSQNPRHKITKRGQNVTFRCDPISEHNRLYWYRQTLGQGPEFLTYFQNEAQLEKSRLLSDRFSAERPKGSFSTLEIQRTEQGDSAMYLCASSAGTGNEKLFFGSGTQLSVL.

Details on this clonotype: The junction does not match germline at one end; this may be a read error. The CDR3 DNA reads TGTGCCAGCAGCATAGCCCCAACAGGGGACAATGAGCAGTTCTTC. It specifies CASSIAPTGDNEQFF. The rearrangement links TRBV7-9 to TRBJ2-1; 7 bases match TRBD1. The CDR3 spans 15 residues. Germline V CDR1 and CDR2: SEHNR, FQNEAQ (reference sequence).

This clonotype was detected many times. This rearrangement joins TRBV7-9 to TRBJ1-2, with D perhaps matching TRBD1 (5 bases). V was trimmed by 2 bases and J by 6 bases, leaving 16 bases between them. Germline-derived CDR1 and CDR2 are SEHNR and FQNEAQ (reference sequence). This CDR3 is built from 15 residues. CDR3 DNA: TGTGCCAGCAGCTTATGGCAGGGAGGGTCTAATGGCTACACCTTC. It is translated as CASSLWQGGSNGYTF.

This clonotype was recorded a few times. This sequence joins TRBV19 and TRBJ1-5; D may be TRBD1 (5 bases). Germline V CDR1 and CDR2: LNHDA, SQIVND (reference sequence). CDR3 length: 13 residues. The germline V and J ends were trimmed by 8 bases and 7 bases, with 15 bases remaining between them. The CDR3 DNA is TGTGCCAGTGGTGGAACAGGTGTCCAGCCCCAGCATTTT. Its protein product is CASGGTGVQPQHF.

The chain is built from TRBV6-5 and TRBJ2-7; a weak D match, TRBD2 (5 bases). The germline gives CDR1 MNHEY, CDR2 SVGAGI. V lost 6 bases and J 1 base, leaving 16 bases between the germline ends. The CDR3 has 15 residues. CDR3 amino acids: CASSIGGTSSYEQYF. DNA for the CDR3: TGTGCCAGCAGCATTGGAGGCACGAGTTCCTACGAGCAGTACTTC.

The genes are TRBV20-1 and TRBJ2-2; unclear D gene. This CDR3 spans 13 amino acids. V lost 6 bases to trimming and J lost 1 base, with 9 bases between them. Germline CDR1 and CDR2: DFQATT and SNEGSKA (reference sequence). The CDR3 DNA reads TGCAGTGCAGCTAGAGAGAACACCGGGGAGCTGTTTTTT. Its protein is CSAARENTGELFF.

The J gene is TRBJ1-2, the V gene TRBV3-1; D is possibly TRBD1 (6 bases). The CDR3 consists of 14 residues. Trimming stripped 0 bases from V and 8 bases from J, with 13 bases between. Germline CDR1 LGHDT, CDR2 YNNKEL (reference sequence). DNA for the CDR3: TGTGCCAGCAGCCAAGAGAGCAGGGGAGGAGGCTACACCTTC. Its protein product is CASSQESRGGGYTF.

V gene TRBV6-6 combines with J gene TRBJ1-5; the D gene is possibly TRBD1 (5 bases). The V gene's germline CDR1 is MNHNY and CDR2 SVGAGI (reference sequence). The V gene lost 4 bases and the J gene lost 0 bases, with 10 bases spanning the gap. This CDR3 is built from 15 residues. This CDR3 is CASSLRQSSNQPQHF. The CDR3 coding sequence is TGTGCCAGCAGTTTAAGACAGAGTAGCAATCAGCCCCAGCATTTT.

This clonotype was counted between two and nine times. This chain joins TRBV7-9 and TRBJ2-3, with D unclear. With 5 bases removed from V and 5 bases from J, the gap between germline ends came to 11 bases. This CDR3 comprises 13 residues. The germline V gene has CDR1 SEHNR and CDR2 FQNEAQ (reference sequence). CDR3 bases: TGTGCCAGCAGCCTCGTCGGCCAAGATACGCAGTATTTT. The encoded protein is CASSLVGQDTQYF.

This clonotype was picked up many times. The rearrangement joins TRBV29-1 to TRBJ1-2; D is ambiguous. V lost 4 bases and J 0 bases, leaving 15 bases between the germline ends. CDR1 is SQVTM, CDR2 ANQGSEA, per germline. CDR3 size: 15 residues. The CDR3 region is CSVVLLTNPNYGYTF. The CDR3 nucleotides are TGCAGCGTTGTCCTCTTGACAAACCCTAACTATGGCTACACCTTC.

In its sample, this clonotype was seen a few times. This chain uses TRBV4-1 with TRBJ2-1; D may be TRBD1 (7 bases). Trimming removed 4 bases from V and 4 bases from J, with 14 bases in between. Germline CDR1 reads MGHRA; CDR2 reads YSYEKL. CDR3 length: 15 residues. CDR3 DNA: TGCGCCAGCAGCCTGCGGGACAGTGGGTACAATGAGCAGTTCTTC. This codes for CASSLRDSGYNEQFF.

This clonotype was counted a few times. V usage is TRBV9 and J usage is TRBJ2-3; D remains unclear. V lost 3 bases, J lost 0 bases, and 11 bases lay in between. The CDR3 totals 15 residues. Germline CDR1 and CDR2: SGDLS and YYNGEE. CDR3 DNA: TGTGCCAGCAGCGAAAGGGAAGTTAGCACAGATACGCAGTATTTT. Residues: CASSEREVSTDTQYF.

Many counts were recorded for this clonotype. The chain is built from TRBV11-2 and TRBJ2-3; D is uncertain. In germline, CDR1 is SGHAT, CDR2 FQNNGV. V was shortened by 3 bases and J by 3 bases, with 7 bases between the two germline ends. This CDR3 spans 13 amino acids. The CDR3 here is CASSLEPTDTQYF. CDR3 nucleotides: TGTGCCAGCAGCTTGGAGCCAACAGATACGCAGTATTTT.

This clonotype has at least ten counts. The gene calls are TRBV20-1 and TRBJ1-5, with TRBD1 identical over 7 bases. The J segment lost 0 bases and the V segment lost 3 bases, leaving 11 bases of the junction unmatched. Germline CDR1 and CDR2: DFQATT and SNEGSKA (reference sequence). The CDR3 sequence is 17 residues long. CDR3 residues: CSASGSRGALSNQPQHF. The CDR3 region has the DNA TGCAGTGCTAGTGGGTCCAGGGGGGCGCTTAGCAATCAGCCCCAGCATTTT.

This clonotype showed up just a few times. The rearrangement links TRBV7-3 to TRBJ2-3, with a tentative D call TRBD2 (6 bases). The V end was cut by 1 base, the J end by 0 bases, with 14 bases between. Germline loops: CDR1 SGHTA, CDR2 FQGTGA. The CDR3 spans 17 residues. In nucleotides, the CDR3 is TGTGCCAGCAGCTTAAATGCCGCGGACTATAGCACAGATACGCAGTATTTT. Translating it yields CASSLNAADYSTDTQYF.

The CDR3 DNA reads TGTGCCAGCAGTTCCACTAGCGGCACAGATACGCAGTATTTT. This codes for CASSSTSGTDTQYF. The chain recombines TRBV6-5 with TRBJ2-3; 7 bases are a match to TRBD2. The CDR3 consists of 14 residues. CDR1 is MNHEY and CDR2 is SVGAGI in the germline V gene. V dropped 4 bases and J dropped 1; count of bases not matched to a gene: 2.

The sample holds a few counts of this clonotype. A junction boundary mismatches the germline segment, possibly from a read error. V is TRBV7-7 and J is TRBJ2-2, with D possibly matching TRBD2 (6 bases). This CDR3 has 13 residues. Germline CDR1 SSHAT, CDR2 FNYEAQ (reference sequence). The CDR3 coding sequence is TGTGCTAGCAGCCCAATGGGGGGCGGGGAGCTGTTTTTT. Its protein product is CASSPMGGGELFF.